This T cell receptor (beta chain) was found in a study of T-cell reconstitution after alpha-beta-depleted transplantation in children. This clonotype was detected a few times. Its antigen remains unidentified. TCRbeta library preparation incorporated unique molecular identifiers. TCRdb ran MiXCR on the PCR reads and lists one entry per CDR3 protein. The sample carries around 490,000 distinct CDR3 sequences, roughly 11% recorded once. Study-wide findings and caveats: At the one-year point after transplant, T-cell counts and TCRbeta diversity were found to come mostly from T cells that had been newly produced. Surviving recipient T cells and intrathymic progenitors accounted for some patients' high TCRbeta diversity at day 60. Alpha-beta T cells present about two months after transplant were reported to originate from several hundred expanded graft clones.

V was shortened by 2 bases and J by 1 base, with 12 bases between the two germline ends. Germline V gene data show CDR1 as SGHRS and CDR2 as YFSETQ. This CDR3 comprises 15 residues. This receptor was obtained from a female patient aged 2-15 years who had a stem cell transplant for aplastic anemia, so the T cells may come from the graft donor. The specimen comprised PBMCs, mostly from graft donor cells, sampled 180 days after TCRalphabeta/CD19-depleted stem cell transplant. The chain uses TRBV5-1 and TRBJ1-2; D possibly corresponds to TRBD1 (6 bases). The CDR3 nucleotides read TGCGCCAGCAGCTTACAGGACAGCAATAACTATGGCTACACCTTC. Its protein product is CASSLQDSNNYGYTF.